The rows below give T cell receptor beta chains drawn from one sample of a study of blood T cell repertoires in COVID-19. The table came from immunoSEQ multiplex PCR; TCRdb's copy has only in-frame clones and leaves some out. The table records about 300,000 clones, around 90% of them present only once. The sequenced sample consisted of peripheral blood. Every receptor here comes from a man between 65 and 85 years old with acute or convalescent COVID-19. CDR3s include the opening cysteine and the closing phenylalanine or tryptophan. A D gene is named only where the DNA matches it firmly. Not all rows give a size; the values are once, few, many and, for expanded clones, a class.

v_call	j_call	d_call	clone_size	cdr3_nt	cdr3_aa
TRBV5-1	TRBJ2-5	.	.	TGCGCCAGCAGCTCAACCTGGACAGCCCAAGAGACCCAGTACTTC	CASSSTWTAQETQYF
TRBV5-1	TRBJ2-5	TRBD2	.	TGCGCCAGCAGCCGCGGGACTAGCGGGGGGGCTCGAGAGACCCAGTACTTC	CASSRGTSGGARETQYF
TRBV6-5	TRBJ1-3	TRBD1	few	TGTGCCAGCAGTTACTCGACAGGGCCCGGCACCATATATTTT	CASSYSTGPGTIYF
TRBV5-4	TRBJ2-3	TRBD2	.	TGTGCCAGCAAAGGGGCGGGGGGGGATGTCACAGATACGCAGTATTTT	CASKGAGGDVTDTQYF
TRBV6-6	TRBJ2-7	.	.	TGTGCCAGCAGTCGCGACAGCTACGAGCAGTACTTC	CASSRDSYEQYF
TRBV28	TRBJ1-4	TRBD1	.	TGTGCCAGCAGCCCCAACAGGGGAGCAACTAATGAAAAACTGTTTTTT	CASSPNRGATNEKLFF
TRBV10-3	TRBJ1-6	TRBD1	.	TGTGCCATCAGTCCAGCAACAGGGGAGGTCTATAATTCACCCCTCCACTTT	CAISPATGEVYNSPLHF
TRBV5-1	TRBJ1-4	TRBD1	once	TGCGCCAGCAGCTTCGAACAAGGACAGGGGCCGAGGGGTGAAAAACTGTTTTTT	CASSFEQGQGPRGEKLFF
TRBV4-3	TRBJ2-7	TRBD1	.	TGCGCCAGCAGCCAAGCTGCGACAGGGGGGTCCTACGAGCAGTACTTC	CASSQAATGGSYEQYF
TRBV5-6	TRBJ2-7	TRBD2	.	TGTGCCAGCAGCCGGGAGGGGATGGGCCCCGAGCAGTACTTC	CASSREGMGPEQYF
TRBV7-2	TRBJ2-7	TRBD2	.	TGTGCCAGCAGCGTTGGACTAGCGGGTGACGAGCAGTACTTC	CASSVGLAGDEQYF
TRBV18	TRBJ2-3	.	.	TGTGCCAGCTCACCAATCCAGGACACAGATACGCAGTATTTT	CASSPIQDTDTQYF
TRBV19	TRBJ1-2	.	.	TGTGCCAGTAGTATTCAGCAGGGAGGCTACACCTTC	CASSIQQGGYTF
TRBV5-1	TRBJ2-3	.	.	TGCGCCAGCAGCTTCAACCCCGGACTGGACGGGATAGCGGATACGCAGTATTTT	CASSFNPGLDGIADTQYF
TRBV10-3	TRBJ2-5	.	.	TGTGCCATCAGTGGGCGGGTGGGAGAGACCCAGTACTTC	CAISGRVGETQYF
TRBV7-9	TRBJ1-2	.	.	TGTGCCAGCAGCCCCCAGGACATCGGCTACACCTTC	CASSPQDIGYTF
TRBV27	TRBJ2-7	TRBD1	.	TGTGCCAGCAGTACCTGGACAGGGTCCAACGAGCAGTACTTC	CASSTWTGSNEQYF
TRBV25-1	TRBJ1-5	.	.	TGTGCCAGCAGTGTTGGGGGCGATCAGCCCCAGCATTTT	CASSVGGDQPQHF
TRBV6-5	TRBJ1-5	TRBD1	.	TGTGCCAGCAGTTACTCGGACAGGGGGGTCCAGCCCCAGCATTTT	CASSYSDRGVQPQHF
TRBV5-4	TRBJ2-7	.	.	TGTGCCAGCAGCTTGGCGGGCGGGGTGGGCTACGAGCAGTACTTC	CASSLAGGVGYEQYF
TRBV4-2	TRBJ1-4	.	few	TGTGCCAGCAGCCGGGACATAGAGCTTGAAAAACTGTTTTTT	CASSRDIELEKLFF
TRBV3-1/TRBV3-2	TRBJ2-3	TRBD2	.	TGTGCCAGCAGCCAAGCGACTAGCGGGAGGGCCACATCCCATACGCAGTATTTT	CASSQATSGRATSHTQYF
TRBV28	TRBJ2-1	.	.	TGTGCCAGCATCGGGTGGGCGGACAGCTCCTACAATGAGCAGTTCTTC	CASIGWADSSYNEQFF